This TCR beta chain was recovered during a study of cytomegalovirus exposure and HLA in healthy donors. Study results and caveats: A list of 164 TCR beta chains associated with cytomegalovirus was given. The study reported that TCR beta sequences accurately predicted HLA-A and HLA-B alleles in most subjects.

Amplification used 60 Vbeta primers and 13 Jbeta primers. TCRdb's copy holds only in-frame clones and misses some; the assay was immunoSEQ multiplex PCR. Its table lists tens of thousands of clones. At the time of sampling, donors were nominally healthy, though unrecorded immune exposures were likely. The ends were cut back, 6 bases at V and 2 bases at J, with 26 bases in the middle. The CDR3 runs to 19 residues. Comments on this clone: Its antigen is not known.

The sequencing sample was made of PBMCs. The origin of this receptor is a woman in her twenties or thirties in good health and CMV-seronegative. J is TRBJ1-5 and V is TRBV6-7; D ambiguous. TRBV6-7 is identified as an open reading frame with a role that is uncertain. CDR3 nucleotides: TGTGCCAGCAGACCACCGAGCGGGTCCGCGTATGTGGGCAATCAGCCCCAGCATTTT. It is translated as CASRPPSGSAYVGNQPQHF.